A selection of T cell receptor beta chains follows, all from one sample in a study of blood T cell repertoires in COVID-19. TCRdb keeps only in-frame clones here, not all; method: immunoSEQ multiplex PCR. Here the sample spans fewer than 300,000 clones, about 83% being singletons. Specimen: peripheral blood. The receptors come from a woman in her forties or fifties who had recovered from COVID-19. The CDR3 runs from the conserved cysteine through the conserved F or W. D genes are given only for firm matches. Where a row states a size, it is once, few, many or the class of an expanded clone; other rows omit it.

v_gene,abundance,len,d_gene,j_gene,CDR3nt,CDR3aa
TRBV28,-,14,TRBD2,TRBJ2-2,TGTGCCAGCAGTTTTGCGGGAGGCACCGGGGAGCTGTTTTTT,CASSFAGGTGELFF
TRBV27,-,13,TRBD2,TRBJ2-7,TGTGCCAGCAAAGGGACTAGCAACTACGAGCAGTACTTC,CASKGTSNYEQYF
TRBV27,-,14,-,TRBJ1-1,TGTGCCAGCAGTCAATCTACCAGGGTCGGGGAAGCTTTCTTT,CASSQSTRVGEAFF
TRBV9,-,16,TRBD2,TRBJ2-7,TGTGCCAGCAGCCCGACTAGCCTTCCTGGGGGCTACGAGCAGTACTTC,CASSPTSLPGGYEQYF
TRBV4-3,-,15,-,TRBJ2-7,TGCGCCAGCAGCAACCGGGACTCAGCCCCCTACGAGCAGTACTTC,CASSNRDSAPYEQYF
TRBV6-2/TRBV6-3,-,14,TRBD2,TRBJ2-1,TGTGCCAGCAGTTTCCAGCGGGGGGAGGATGAGCAGTTCTTC,CASSFQRGEDEQFF
TRBV6-6,-,15,TRBD1,TRBJ1-4,TGTGCCAGCAACAAACAGGGGGCAACTAATGAAAAACTGTTTTTT,CASNKQGATNEKLFF
TRBV14,-,14,TRBD2,TRBJ2-3,TGTGCCAGCAGTCGCGGGGGGGGCCCGGATACGCAGTATTTT,CASSRGGGPDTQYF
TRBV18,-,16,TRBD2,TRBJ2-3,TGTGCCAGCTCACCAAAACTAGCGGGAGCAAGAGATACGCAGTATTTT,CASSPKLAGARDTQYF
TRBV6-2/TRBV6-3,few,15,-,TRBJ1-5,TGTGCCAGCAGTTACTTCAGGGTTAGCAATCAGCCCCAGCATTTT,CASSYFRVSNQPQHF
TRBV27,-,16,TRBD1,TRBJ1-5,TGTGCCAGCAGTTTATGGGGGACAGGGCTCAATCAGCCCCAGCATTTT,CASSLWGTGLNQPQHF
TRBV28,-,11,-,TRBJ2-7,TGTGCCAGCAGCGCAGGGTACGAGCAGTACTTC,CASSAGYEQYF
TRBV7-3,once,13,-,TRBJ2-3,TGTGCCAGCAGCTATGCGGGGAAAGATACGCAGTATTTT,CASSYAGKDTQYF
TRBV7-2,-,16,-,TRBJ2-3,TGTGCCAGCAGCTTACGGAGCGGTGCTAGCACAGATACGCAGTATTTT,CASSLRSGASTDTQYF
TRBV28,-,14,-,TRBJ2-7,TGTGCCAGCAGTTTATCAGGGGCCCCCCGCGAGCAGTACTTC,CASSLSGAPREQYF
TRBV7-2,-,14,-,TRBJ1-6,TGTGCCAGCAGCTCGCCGCATCTCGGGACACCCCTCCACTTT,CASSSPHLGTPLHF
TRBV7-2,-,16,-,TRBJ2-1,TGTGCCAGCAGCTACTACCCCGTTAGCTCCTACAATGAGCAGTTCTTC,CASSYYPVSSYNEQFF
TRBV27,-,15,TRBD2,TRBJ2-5,TGTGCCAGCAGTCGGACTAGCGGACACCAAGAGACCCAGTACTTC,CASSRTSGHQETQYF
TRBV9,-,14,TRBD1,TRBJ1-3,TGTGCCAGCTCTTCCGGGACAGCTGGAAACACCATATATTTT,CASSSGTAGNTIYF
TRBV6-1,-,15,-,TRBJ2-7,TGTGCCAGCAGTGAGCGTCTGTCTTATACCTACGAGCAGTACTTC,CASSERLSYTYEQYF
TRBV4-3,once,16,TRBD2,TRBJ2-5,TGCGCCAGCAGCCAAGATGGAGGACTAGCGGTGGAGACCCAGTACTTC,CASSQDGGLAVETQYF